A single sample gave rise to the 29 T cell receptor beta chains below, sequenced in a study of blood T cell repertoires in COVID-19. Repertoires were generated with immunoSEQ multiplex PCR, while TCRdb's copy carries only in-frame clones and drops some. The data contain under 350,000 clones, 85% to 90% of them seen just once; the ten biggest clones take up over 1.5%. Source material: peripheral blood. The receptor source for this set is a woman aged 25 to 39 with COVID-19, enrolled during active disease.

V and J are TRBV6-1 and TRBJ1-6, with D perhaps matching TRBD1 (6 bases). The germline gives CDR1 MNHNS, CDR2 SASEGT. CDR3 length: 12 residues. Trimming took 8 bases from V and 7 from J, leaving 9 bases between them. The CDR3 sequence: CASGDMNSPLHF. The CDR3 nucleotides read TGTGCCAGCGGGGACATGAATTCACCCCTCCACTTT.

The chain carries TRBV6-6 and TRBJ1-1; 7 bases map to TRBD1. This CDR3 has 14 amino acids. V dropped 8 bases and J dropped 0; count of bases not matched to a gene: 6. The germline gives CDR1 MNHNY, CDR2 SVGAGI (reference sequence). CDR3 sequence reads: CASRSTGLNTEAFF. In nucleotides, the CDR3 is TGTGCCAGCCGCTCGACAGGGTTGAACACTGAAGCTTTCTTT.

This chain joins TRBV19 and TRBJ1-1; possibly TRBD1 for D (5 bases). The CDR3 consists of 15 residues. Germline lookup yields CDR1 LNHDA and CDR2 SQIVND (reference sequence). The V end lost 4 bases, the J end lost 4 bases, and 16 bases lay between the germline ends. For the CDR3, the DNA is TGTGCCAGTAGTACGACAGCATCCCAGGGCACTGAAGCTTTCTTT. As protein: CASSTTASQGTEAFF.

The chain's CDR3 is CASSVRQGDYGYTF. CDR3 sequence (DNA): TGTGCCAGCAGCGTTAGACAGGGAGACTATGGCTACACCTTC. J is TRBJ1-2 and V is TRBV7-9; 7 positions match TRBD1. CDR3 length equals 14 residues. The germline gives CDR1 SEHNR, CDR2 FQNEAQ (reference sequence). The J segment lost 3 bases and the V segment lost 5 bases, leaving 6 bases of the junction unmatched.

This chain joins TRBV7-9 and TRBJ1-2, with no clear D. The V end lost 1 base, the J end lost 4 bases, and 7 bases lay between the germline ends. Germline V gene lookup returns CDR1 SEHNR and CDR2 FQNEAQ (reference sequence). The CDR3 is 13 amino acids. CDR3 in amino acids: CASSLELPYGYTF. CDR3 bases: TGTGCCAGCAGCTTAGAACTCCCCTATGGCTACACCTTC.

Here the CDR3 reads CASSVEGTAGSPLHF. CDR3 sequence (DNA): TGTGCCAGCAGCGTAGAGGGGACAGCTGGTTCACCCCTCCACTTT. The J gene is TRBJ1-6, the V gene TRBV9, with 7 nucleotides matching TRBD1. CDR3 size: 15 residues. Germline assignment: CDR1 SGDLS and CDR2 YYNGEE. The V segment lost 0 bases and the J segment 9 bases; nucleotides outside the gene matches: 6.

The chain links TRBV14 to TRBJ2-3, with D possibly being TRBD1 (6 bases). CDR3 size: 14 residues. The V end lost 2 bases, the J end lost 1 base, and 7 bases lay between the germline ends. Germline CDR1 reads SGHDN; CDR2 reads FVKESK. The CDR3 region is CASSQYRGTDTQYF. The CDR3, as DNA: TGTGCCAGCAGCCAATACAGGGGCACAGATACGCAGTATTTT.

This chain connects TRBV9 to TRBJ1-2; D not certain. Deletions cut 0 bases from V and 6 bases from J, with 15 bases between. There are 15 residues in the CDR3. Germline V gives CDR1 SGDLS, CDR2 YYNGEE. CDR3 residues: CASSVADGRRDGYTF. The DNA of the CDR3 is TGTGCCAGCAGCGTAGCTGATGGCAGGCGAGATGGCTACACCTTC.

The CDR3 is CSVEDRGTLLGYTF. The DNA of the CDR3 is TGCAGCGTTGAAGATAGGGGTACTCTTCTTGGCTACACCTTC. The gene calls are TRBV29-1 and TRBJ1-2, with a tentative D call TRBD1 (5 bases). CDR3 length: 14 residues. The germline gives CDR1 SQVTM, CDR2 ANQGSEA. V lost 0 bases and J lost 7, with 15 bases in between.

This clone was found once. The chain carries TRBV9 and TRBJ2-1; no clear D. The V end was cut by 0 bases, the J end by 8 bases, with 9 bases between. CDR3 length: 13 amino acids. In germline, CDR1 is SGDLS, CDR2 YYNGEE. This CDR3 is CASSVGGRDEQFF. The CDR3 DNA is TGTGCCAGCAGCGTAGGCGGCCGGGATGAGCAGTTCTTC.

The J gene is TRBJ1-1, the V gene TRBV28, with D unresolved. Germline values: CDR1 MDHEN, CDR2 SYDVKM. The CDR3 runs 13 residues. V lost 3 bases and J lost 8, with 13 bases in between. The CDR3 bases are TGTGCCAGCAGTTTGGCCAGTCAAAAAGAAGCTTTCTTT. Protein: CASSLASQKEAFF. Based on the CDR3 plus reference TRBV28 and TRBJ1-1, the full variable domain is DVKVTQSSRYLVKRTGEKVFLECVQDMDHENMFWYRQDPGLGLRLIYFSYDVKMKEKGDIPEGYSVSREKKERFSLILESASTNQTSMYLCASSLASQKEAFFGQGTRLTVV.

The genes are TRBV7-9 and TRBJ1-3, with 8 bases that match TRBD1. The CDR3 totals 15 residues. V was pared by 5 bases and J by 4 bases, with 7 bases of the junction left unmatched. CDR1 and CDR2 from the germline V gene are SEHNR and FQNEAQ (reference sequence). The CDR3 region has the DNA TGTGCCAGCAGCGATTCGGACAGGGAAGGAAACACCATATATTTT. The encoded protein is CASSDSDREGNTIYF.

The rearrangement links TRBV4-1 to TRBJ2-1; TRBD2 might be the D (7 bases). The CDR3 covers 15 residues. V was shortened by 4 bases and J by 3 bases, with 13 bases between the two germline ends. The germline V gene encodes CDR1 MGHRA and CDR2 YSYEKL. The CDR3 nucleotides read TGCGCCAGCAGCCTAGGGGGGGGACACTACAATGAGCAGTTCTTC. Translation gives CASSLGGGHYNEQFF.

The chain links TRBV7-9 to TRBJ2-1; a weak D match, TRBD2 (5 bases). The CDR3 contains 19 residues. Germline values: CDR1 SEHNR, CDR2 FQNEAQ (reference sequence). Trimming left V 1 base short and J 7 bases short, with 26 bases between. CDR3 coding DNA: TGTGCCAGCAGCTTAGTAAGACCGGACCTGGAGGTAGGGAAAAATGAGCAGTTCTTC. This encodes CASSLVRPDLEVGKNEQFF. The whole variable domain, filled in from reference TRBV7-9 and TRBJ2-1, reads DTGVSQNPRHKITKRGQNVTFRCDPISEHNRLYWYRQTLGQGPEFLTYFQNEAQLEKSRLLSDRFSAERPKGSFSTLEIQRTEQGDSAMYLCASSLVRPDLEVGKNEQFFGPGTRLTVL.

The V and J genes are TRBV27 and TRBJ2-3, with a weak D call TRBD2 (6 bases). Germline assignment: CDR1 MNHEY and CDR2 SMNVEV (reference sequence). This CDR3 has 15 amino acids. Trimming pared 1 base from V and 0 bases from J, leaving 8 bases between. In nucleotides, the CDR3 is TGTGCCAGCAGTTTATATCGGGGGAGCACAGATACGCAGTATTTT. Translation: CASSLYRGSTDTQYF.

This clone appeared a single time. This chain uses TRBV10-3 with TRBJ2-7; 8 bases fit TRBD1. The CDR3 runs 11 residues. CDR1 and CDR2 (germline): ENHRY, SYGVKD. The V segment lost 10 bases and the J segment 5 bases; nucleotides outside the gene matches: 4. Here the CDR3 reads CATATGDEQYV. The CDR3 nucleotides are TGTGCCACAGCGACAGGGGACGAGCAGTACGTC.

The J gene is TRBJ1-6, the V gene TRBV19; 8 bases are a match to TRBD1. V lost 6 bases to trimming and J lost 10 bases; unmatched junction nucleotides: 14. The CDR3 extends over 16 amino acids. Germline-derived CDR1 and CDR2 are LNHDA and SQIVND (reference sequence). CDR3 protein: CASRQKPGQVDSPLHF. The CDR3, as DNA: TGTGCCAGTAGACAAAAACCGGGACAGGTTGACTCACCCCTCCACTTT.

The V call is TRBV5-1, the J call TRBJ2-3; a weak D match, TRBD2 (6 bases). CDR3 length equals 14 residues. Germline-derived CDR1 and CDR2 are SGHRS and YFSETQ. Trimming pared 4 bases from V and 6 bases from J, leaving 15 bases between. This CDR3 reads CASSRGTVLDTQYF. The CDR3, as DNA: TGCGCCAGCAGCCGTGGGACTGTTCTCGATACGCAGTATTTT. The complete variable domain, with remaining parts taken from reference TRBV5-1 and TRBJ2-3, reads KAGVTQTPRYLIKTRGQQVTLSCSPISGHRSVSWYQQTPGQGLQFLFEYFSETQRNKGNFPGRFSGRQFSNSRSEMNVSTLELGDSALYLCASSRGTVLDTQYFGPGTRLTVL.

This sequence joins TRBV12-3 or TRBV12-4 and TRBJ1-2, with D uncertain. This CDR3 comprises 12 residues. Trimming shortened V by 7 bases and J by 8 bases, and 14 bases separated the two germline ends. The CDR3 DNA is TGTGCCAGCACTATTGCGACGCGGGGCTACACCTTC. It codes for CASTIATRGYTF.

CDR3 in amino acids: CASSLGGANSPLHF. The CDR3 nucleotides read TGCGCCAGCAGTCTTGGAGGGGCTAATTCACCCCTCCACTTT. The chain carries TRBV4-1 and TRBJ1-6, with D tentatively TRBD1 (5 bases). V was clipped by 6 bases and J by 6 bases, with 12 bases between them. Germline V gives CDR1 MGHRA, CDR2 YSYEKL. This CDR3 comprises 14 residues.

The chain is built from TRBV5-8 and TRBJ1-4; no clear D. The CDR3 extends over 14 amino acids. V was trimmed by 5 bases and J by 4 bases, leaving 12 bases between them. Germline values: CDR1 SGHTS, CDR2 YDEGEE. CDR3 in DNA: TGTGCCAGCAGTTTGATCCGGGGTAATGAAAAACTGTTTTTT. This encodes CASSLIRGNEKLFF.

The chain uses TRBV18 and TRBJ1-1; D gene ambiguous. The V end was cut by 1 base, the J end by 2 bases, with 14 bases between. The CDR3 length is 16 residues. Germline CDR1 KGHSH, CDR2 LQKENI. The CDR3 nucleotides are TGTGCCAGCTCACCACTCGGAGCTGCTGGCAACACTGAAGCTTTCTTT. Translation gives CASSPLGAAGNTEAFF.

CDR3 coding DNA: TGCGCCAGCAGTCCGGGACTAGCGGGGATTAATGAGCAGTTCTTC. It is translated as CASSPGLAGINEQFF. The rearrangement links TRBV5-1 to TRBJ2-1, with 13 bases aligning to TRBD2. The germline V gene encodes CDR1 SGHRS and CDR2 YFSETQ. V was clipped by 5 bases and J by 7 bases; unmatched bases: 6. The CDR3 has 15 residues.

The chain combines TRBV27 with TRBJ2-5; 9 nucleotides line up with TRBD1. V dropped 0 bases and J dropped 5; count of bases not matched to a gene: 4. From germline, CDR1 is MNHEY and CDR2 SMNVEV (reference sequence). The CDR3 totals 15 residues. The CDR3 region is CASSLSGTGRETQYF. The CDR3 bases are TGTGCCAGCAGTTTATCAGGGACAGGGAGGGAGACCCAGTACTTC.

This chain joins TRBV4-1 and TRBJ2-2; 7 bases line up with TRBD2. Germline lookup yields CDR1 MGHRA and CDR2 YSYEKL. The V segment lost 1 base and the J segment 1 base; nucleotides outside the gene matches: 6. The CDR3 is 17 residues long. The CDR3 region has the DNA TGCGCCAGCAGCCAAGGACTAAGCGGGATGAACACCGGGGAGCTGTTTTTT. Amino acid sequence: CASSQGLSGMNTGELFF.

The chain uses TRBV4-1 and TRBJ1-1, with D perhaps TRBD1 (5 bases). Deletions cut 1 base from V and 4 bases from J, with 22 bases between. There are 18 residues in the CDR3. Per the germline V gene, CDR1 is MGHRA and CDR2 is YSYEKL. The CDR3 here is CASSQALKTRYQGTEAFF. In DNA, the CDR3 is TGCGCCAGCAGCCAAGCATTAAAAACCAGGTACCAGGGCACTGAAGCTTTCTTT.

The gene calls are TRBV7-9 and TRBJ2-5, with 8 bases matching TRBD1. The trim removed 3 bases at V and 5 bases at J, leaving 2 bases unmatched. Germline V gene lookup returns CDR1 SEHNR and CDR2 FQNEAQ (reference sequence). The length of the CDR3 is 13 residues. For the CDR3, the DNA is TGTGCCAGCAGCTTGGACAGGGCGGAGACCCAGTACTTC. As protein: CASSLDRAETQYF.

The genes are TRBV24-1 and TRBJ2-1, with 8 bases aligning to TRBD2. The CDR3 sequence is 16 residues long. CDR1 and CDR2 from the germline V gene are KGHDR and SFDVKD. With V trimmed by 1 base and J by 3 bases, 4 bases remained unmatched. The CDR3 region has the DNA TGTGCCACCAGTGATTTACGGGCGGGGGGCTACAATGAGCAGTTCTTC. It specifies CATSDLRAGGYNEQFF.

V is TRBV4-1 and J is TRBJ2-3, with a tentative D call TRBD1 (5 bases). The germline gives CDR1 MGHRA, CDR2 YSYEKL. Trimming pared 0 bases from V and 4 bases from J, leaving 11 bases between. CDR3 length: 15 amino acids. CDR3 loop: CASSQEGARADTQYF. In DNA form, the CDR3 reads TGCGCCAGCAGCCAAGAAGGGGCTCGGGCAGATACGCAGTATTTT.